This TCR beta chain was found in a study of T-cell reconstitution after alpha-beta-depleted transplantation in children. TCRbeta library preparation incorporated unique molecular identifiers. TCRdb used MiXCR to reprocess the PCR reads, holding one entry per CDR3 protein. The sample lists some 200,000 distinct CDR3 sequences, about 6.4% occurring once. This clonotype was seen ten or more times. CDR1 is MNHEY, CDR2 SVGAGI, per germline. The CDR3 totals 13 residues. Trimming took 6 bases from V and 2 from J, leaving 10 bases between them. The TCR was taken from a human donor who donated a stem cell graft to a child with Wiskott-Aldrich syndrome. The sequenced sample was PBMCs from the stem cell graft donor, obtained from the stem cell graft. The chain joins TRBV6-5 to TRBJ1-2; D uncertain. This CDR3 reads CASSPEGNYGYTF. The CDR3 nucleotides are TGTGCCAGCAGCCCCGAAGGGAACTATGGCTACACCTTC.